This TCR beta chain derives from a study of T cells in Graves' hyperthyroidism and ophthalmopathy. Researchers amplified the TCR beta CDR3 regions from RNA transcripts. With the HTBI primer set, the TCR CDR3 went through a first round of RT-PCR. TCRdb used MiXCR to reprocess the multiplex PCR reads, holding one entry per CDR3 protein. In the table there are roughly 400,000 distinct CDR3 sequences, over 12% of which are singletons. Germline assignment: CDR1 SGHAT and CDR2 FQDESV (reference sequence). The CDR3 sequence is 14 residues long. The ends were cut back, 2 bases at V and 4 bases at J, with 11 bases in the middle. Disease duration was under 3 months in the ophthalmopathy patients, who also had a Clinical Activity Score of at least 3 and a NOSPECS grade of at least 4. Source material for PBMCs was 10 ml fresh peripheral blood.

The chain joins TRBV11-1 to TRBJ1-1; a weak D match, TRBD1 (5 bases). The sample was blood. The sequence was collected from a man aged 50 to 60 with Graves' ophthalmopathy. CDR3 bases: TGTGCCAGCAGCTTATATTCAGGGACCACTGAAGCTTTCTTT. This sequence encodes CASSLYSGTTEAFF.